Sequencing of this TCR beta chain was carried out in a study of human T cells and chemical hapten exposure. Study-wide context: Weekly administration of diphenylcyclopropenone to the scalp of patients continued throughout the roughly 26-week study.

Each CDR3 protein is one row after TCRdb ran MiXCR on the RACE reads. The sample has about 57,000 distinct CDR3 sequences, about 9% seen once. Time point: patch test 1, 2 weeks after DPC sensitization. Described treatment: therapeutic diphenylcyclopropenone sensitization with weekly scalp DPC. This clonotype was recorded many times. The CDR3 is 18 amino acids. Germline V gene lookup returns CDR1 MGHRA and CDR2 YSYEKL. The V gene end was trimmed by 4 bases and the J gene end by 1 base; junction bases not matched to a gene: 12. The source was whole blood, collected in connection with sensitization to the hapten diphenylcyclopropenone (DPC). This clonotype was sampled from a woman aged 40 to 50 with alopecia areata. Some clones in this sample may be carry-over from other donors' samples. The chain uses TRBV4-1 and TRBJ2-5; 10 bases are a match to TRBD2. CDR3 residues: CASSPTGVAGGLQETQYF. Here the CDR3 DNA reads TGCGCCAGCAGCCCGACGGGGGTAGCGGGGGGCCTCCAAGAGACCCAGTACTTC.